This TCR beta chain was sequenced for a study of blood T cells in healthy people across ages. Study-wide results and limits: Diversity estimated from one million T cells was considered an underestimate.

A J-beta primer mix and a sample-barcoded 5' primer were used in a second PCR of roughly 7 to 12 cycles. TCRdb fed the 5' RACE reads into MiXCR, producing one record per CDR3 protein. The sample lists more than 650,000 distinct CDR3 sequences, about a quarter seen once, with 3% in the top ten. Germline-derived CDR1 and CDR2 are DFQATT and SNEGSKA (reference sequence). The CDR3 sequence is 15 residues long. About this clonotype itself: Its antigen remains unknown. One end of the junction varies from germline; a read error may be responsible.

All donors came from Russia, were Caucasian and healthy, and spanned ages about 6 to 90. Each sample yielded at least 6 micrograms of PBMC total RNA. This sample was shared with a second study, whose subject was T cells of mothers and their children. That work adds: The people who donated were a few healthy Caucasian mothers and their six children.

The rearrangement joins TRBV20-1 to TRBJ1-6; a possible D gene is TRBD1 (5 bases). The receptor was isolated from a boy between 10 and 17 years old in good health. Input material: blood. The CDR3 region is CSASLGDSFNSPLHF. In nucleotides, the CDR3 is TGCAGTGCTAGTTTGGGGGACTCCTTTAATTCACCCCTCCACTTT.